This record concerns one TCR beta chain sequence. These data originate in a study of blood T cell repertoires in COVID-19. Overall study context: Samples came from the United States, Italy and Spain, spanning acute and convalescent COVID-19.

The repertoire was sequenced with immunoSEQ multiplex PCR; TCRdb's copy has only in-frame clones and lacks some. The table includes some 520,000 clones, 89% detected once. The length of the CDR3 is 15 residues. J was trimmed by 4 bases and V by 4 bases; bases with no gene match: 4. CDR1 is LGHDT and CDR2 is YNNKEL in the germline V gene (reference sequence). This sequence originates from a man between 18 and 35 years old with COVID-19, enrolled during active disease. Sequences were obtained from peripheral blood. The chain combines TRBV3-1 (or the pseudogene TRBV3-2) with TRBJ2-7; 13 bases align to TRBD2. The CDR3 nucleotides are TGTGCCAGCAGCCCCAGGACTAGCGGGAGTTACGAGCAGTACTTC. Its protein is CASSPRTSGSYEQYF.